This TCR beta chain came from a study of tumor and adjacent non-tumor tissue in lung cancer. Germline V gives CDR1 MNHEY, CDR2 SVGEGT. The length of the CDR3 is 14 residues. In regard to this clonotype: What it binds is not known. One junction end does not reproduce the germline sequence, and a read error may be involved.

The template was RNA from unsorted bulk tissue. Study-wide results and limits: Higher tumor TCR diversity was associated with shorter survival.

The library came from three nested PCR rounds adapted from ARM-PCR protocols. MiXCR, run by TCRdb on the multiplex PCR reads, gives a single entry per CDR3 protein. Here the sample spans about 75,000 distinct CDR3 sequences, roughly 73% being singletons. The source is a woman in her 50s with non-small cell lung cancer. Sequencing input: lung tumor tissue. This chain connects TRBV6-2 or TRBV6-3 to TRBJ2-3; D unclear. The CDR3 sequence: CVSCSPRLGDTQYF. The CDR3 DNA reads as TGTGTCAGCTGTTCCCCCCGCCTCGGGGATACGCAGTATTTT.